The source of this T cell receptor (beta chain) is a study of T cell repertoires in cytomegalovirus infection. General study points: CMV-specific HLA-C-restricted TCR beta clonotypes dominated the ex vivo response.

MiXCR was run by TCRdb on the reads, yielding one entry per CDR3 protein. The table has roughly 280,000 distinct CDR3 sequences, approximately 15% seen once. In regard to this clonotype: The antigen remains unidentified.

This TCR was sampled from a human donor in good health (CMV status not recorded). Some clones in this sample may be carry-over from other donors' samples. The sample taken for sequencing was PBMCs.

The CDR3 DNA reads as TGTGCCAGCAGCTTAGCCGGGACAGGGCTCTACGAGCAGTACTTC. Translation: CASSLAGTGLYEQYF. The chain employs TRBV7-4 and TRBJ2-7, with 9 bases that match TRBD1. J gave up 3 bases and V 0 bases, and 3 bases lay outside the gene matches. This CDR3 has 15 amino acids. Germline CDR1 SGHVT, CDR2 SQSDAQ.